A selection of T cell receptor beta chains follows, all from one sample in a study of cytomegalovirus exposure and HLA in healthy donors. Data came from immunoSEQ multiplex PCR; TCRdb stores just in-frame clones and leaves some out. The sample includes 150,000 to 200,000 clones, roughly 79% seen only once; the top ten take around 1%. The sample consisted of PBMCs. The origin of the receptors is a woman aged 40 to 55 in good health and CMV-seronegative. The CDR3 runs from the conserved cysteine through the conserved F or W. A D gene is named only where the DNA matches it firmly. Where a row states a size, it is once, few, many or the class of an expanded clone; other rows omit it.

v_call: TRBV30
d_call: TRBD2
clone_size: -
j_call: TRBJ2-1
cdr3_nt: TGTGCCTGGAGTGGATCAAAAATCACTAGCGGGAGTCTCAAAGAGCAGTTCTTC
cdr3_aa: CAWSGSKITSGSLKEQFF

v_call: TRBV7-9
d_call: -
clone_size: -
j_call: TRBJ1-1
cdr3_nt: TGTGCCAGCAGCTCGGGACAAATGAACACTGAAGCTTTCTTT
cdr3_aa: CASSSGQMNTEAFF

v_call: TRBV28
d_call: TRBD1
clone_size: -
j_call: TRBJ1-5
cdr3_nt: TGTGCCAGCAGTTCGGCCGGGACAGCCTATAGCAATCAGCCCCAGCATTTT
cdr3_aa: CASSSAGTAYSNQPQHF

v_call: TRBV27
d_call: TRBD1
clone_size: -
j_call: TRBJ1-5
cdr3_nt: TGTGCCAGCAGTTTGCGACCCCCGGGACAGGGAGGTAATCAGCCCCAGCATTTT
cdr3_aa: CASSLRPPGQGGNQPQHF

v_call: TRBV7-3
d_call: -
clone_size: few
j_call: TRBJ2-3
cdr3_nt: TGTGCCAGCAGCAGAGAGGGAATAGCAGATACGCAGTATTTT
cdr3_aa: CASSREGIADTQYF

v_call: TRBV12-5
d_call: TRBD1
clone_size: few
j_call: TRBJ2-1
cdr3_nt: TGTGCTAGTGGGTCCCGGGACAGGGGAAATGAGCAGTTCTTC
cdr3_aa: CASGSRDRGNEQFF

v_call: TRBV4-1
d_call: -
clone_size: -
j_call: TRBJ1-5
cdr3_nt: TGCGCCAGCAGCCGGGACACATTCAATCAGCCCCAGCATTTT
cdr3_aa: CASSRDTFNQPQHF

v_call: TRBV7-9
d_call: TRBD1
clone_size: few
j_call: TRBJ1-2
cdr3_nt: TGTGCCAGCAGCTTAGGAGGGACAGGCTCTTTGGGCGGCTACACCTTC
cdr3_aa: CASSLGGTGSLGGYTF

v_call: TRBV30
d_call: TRBD2
clone_size: -
j_call: TRBJ2-3
cdr3_nt: TGTGCCTGGACTAGCGGTTCTAGCACAGATACGCAGTATTTT
cdr3_aa: CAWTSGSSTDTQYF

v_call: TRBV27
d_call: -
clone_size: -
j_call: TRBJ2-7
cdr3_nt: TGTGCCAGCAGTCCGATCATGCGGGACGAGCAGTACTTC
cdr3_aa: CASSPIMRDEQYF

v_call: TRBV20-1
d_call: -
clone_size: few
j_call: TRBJ1-1
cdr3_nt: TGCAGTCCTTGGCGGGACACTGAAGCTTTCTTT
cdr3_aa: CSPWRDTEAFF

v_call: TRBV13
d_call: TRBD2
clone_size: once
j_call: TRBJ2-7
cdr3_nt: TGTGCCAGCAGCTCGACTAGCGGGAGGGGGAACGAGCAGTACTTC
cdr3_aa: CASSSTSGRGNEQYF

v_call: TRBV12-1
d_call: -
clone_size: -
j_call: TRBJ2-7
cdr3_nt: TGTGCCAGCAGCTTTGCGGGGCCTAGCGGGGTTTTTGGTACGGAGCAGTACTTC
cdr3_aa: CASSFAGPSGVFGTEQYF

v_call: TRBV7-3
d_call: -
clone_size: -
j_call: TRBJ1-1
cdr3_nt: TGTGCCAGCAGCTACGGGAACACTGAAGCTTTCTTT
cdr3_aa: CASSYGNTEAFF

v_call: TRBV6-5
d_call: -
clone_size: -
j_call: TRBJ1-1
cdr3_nt: TGTGCCAGCAGTTACGACAGCTTGAACACTGAAGCTTTCTTT
cdr3_aa: CASSYDSLNTEAFF

v_call: TRBV28
d_call: -
clone_size: -
j_call: TRBJ1-5
cdr3_nt: TGTGCCAGCAGTTCTTCTGGCCCCGGAGTCAGCAATCAGCCCCAGCATTTT
cdr3_aa: CASSSSGPGVSNQPQHF

v_call: TRBV19
d_call: -
clone_size: few
j_call: TRBJ2-2
cdr3_nt: TGTGCCAGTAGGTCCCCAACTAGGGATAGGGCCGGGGAGCTGTTTTTT
cdr3_aa: CASRSPTRDRAGELFF

v_call: TRBV27
d_call: TRBD2
clone_size: -
j_call: TRBJ2-7
cdr3_nt: TGTGCCAGCGGCTCGGGACTAGCGGGAACGCAGAACGAGCAGTACTTC
cdr3_aa: CASGSGLAGTQNEQYF

v_call: TRBV7-9
d_call: TRBD2
clone_size: -
j_call: TRBJ2-3
cdr3_nt: TGTGCCAGCAGCTTTAGCGGGAGGGCCGTCAGCACAGATACGCAGTATTTT
cdr3_aa: CASSFSGRAVSTDTQYF

v_call: TRBV2
d_call: -
clone_size: -
j_call: TRBJ1-1
cdr3_nt: TGTGCCAGCAGTCCCGATAGGGGCGGGATGAACACTGAAGCTTTCTTT
cdr3_aa: CASSPDRGGMNTEAFF

v_call: TRBV28
d_call: -
clone_size: -
j_call: TRBJ2-7
cdr3_nt: TGTGCCAGCAGTTTATTGGCAGGGTGGGTTAGCGAGCAGTACTTC
cdr3_aa: CASSLLAGWVSEQYF

v_call: TRBV13
d_call: TRBD1
clone_size: -
j_call: TRBJ1-4
cdr3_nt: TGTGCCAGCAGCTTACGGATCGTTGACAGGGGTGAAAAACTGTTTTTT
cdr3_aa: CASSLRIVDRGEKLFF

v_call: TRBV5-4
d_call: -
clone_size: -
j_call: TRBJ2-2
cdr3_nt: TGTGCCAGCAGCAAAAGCGGCAGGGGAAACGCCGGGGAGCTGTTTTTT
cdr3_aa: CASSKSGRGNAGELFF

v_call: TRBV5-1
d_call: -
clone_size: -
j_call: TRBJ1-1
cdr3_nt: TGCGCCAGCAGCTTGGGTCCAGGGCTAAACACTGAAGCTTTCTTT
cdr3_aa: CASSLGPGLNTEAFF

v_call: TRBV11-2
d_call: TRBD1
clone_size: -
j_call: TRBJ2-7
cdr3_nt: TGTGCCAGCAGCTCCGTAGGGGGACAGGAGCAGTACTTC
cdr3_aa: CASSSVGGQEQYF

v_call: TRBV7-7
d_call: -
clone_size: -
j_call: TRBJ2-5
cdr3_nt: TGTGCTAGCAGCTTAGGGTTCGGAGAGACCCAGTACTTC
cdr3_aa: CASSLGFGETQYF

v_call: TRBV28
d_call: -
clone_size: -
j_call: TRBJ2-5
cdr3_nt: TGTGCCAGCAGTTTACAGCAAGAGACCCAGTACTTC
cdr3_aa: CASSLQQETQYF

v_call: TRBV6-1
d_call: -
clone_size: -
j_call: TRBJ1-5
cdr3_nt: TGTGCCAGCAGTGGGGGTATGGGGGGGGATCAGCCCCAGCATTTT
cdr3_aa: CASSGGMGGDQPQHF

v_call: TRBV29-1
d_call: -
clone_size: -
j_call: TRBJ2-5
cdr3_nt: TGCAGCGTTGCCGTAGAGACCCAGTACTTC
cdr3_aa: CSVAVETQYF

v_call: TRBV27
d_call: -
clone_size: -
j_call: TRBJ2-1
cdr3_nt: TGTGCCAGCAGTTTCCTGGAGGGCAATGAGCAGTTCTTC
cdr3_aa: CASSFLEGNEQFF

v_call: TRBV5-5
d_call: TRBD1
clone_size: -
j_call: TRBJ2-7
cdr3_nt: TGTGCCAGCAGCCCGGCGGGGACAGGGGTCGACAGCTCAGGGTACGAGCAGTACTTC
cdr3_aa: CASSPAGTGVDSSGYEQYF

v_call: TRBV19
d_call: -
clone_size: -
j_call: TRBJ2-7
cdr3_nt: TGTGCCAGTAGCCTAATAGCGGACTACCCCTACGAGCAGTACTTC
cdr3_aa: CASSLIADYPYEQYF

v_call: TRBV4-2
d_call: TRBD1
clone_size: few
j_call: TRBJ1-3
cdr3_nt: TGTGCCAGCAGCCAAGAAAGGGGACAGGGGGGAAACACCATATATTTT
cdr3_aa: CASSQERGQGGNTIYF

v_call: TRBV9
d_call: TRBD1
clone_size: -
j_call: TRBJ1-4
cdr3_nt: TGTGCCAGCAGTTCCCTCGCGGGCGGGACAGGGAATGAAAAACTGTTTTTT
cdr3_aa: CASSSLAGGTGNEKLFF

v_call: TRBV7-2
d_call: TRBD2
clone_size: -
j_call: TRBJ2-2
cdr3_nt: TGTGCCACCAGGAGCAGCGGGAGTTCAGACACCGGGGAGCTGTTTTTT
cdr3_aa: CATRSSGSSDTGELFF

v_call: TRBV10-3
d_call: -
clone_size: few
j_call: TRBJ2-5
cdr3_nt: TGTGCCACTCGACTCTCCTTCGAAGAGACCCAGTACTTC
cdr3_aa: CATRLSFEETQYF

v_call: TRBV6-6
d_call: TRBD2
clone_size: -
j_call: TRBJ2-3
cdr3_nt: TGTGCCAGCAGAAGCGGGAGGGTTACAGATACGCAGTATTTT
cdr3_aa: CASRSGRVTDTQYF

v_call: TRBV28
d_call: TRBD1
clone_size: -
j_call: TRBJ1-2
cdr3_nt: TGTGCCAGCAGTTTCGGGACAGGGGGCGCTAGCTATGGCTACACCTTC
cdr3_aa: CASSFGTGGASYGYTF

v_call: TRBV6-1
d_call: -
clone_size: -
j_call: TRBJ2-1
cdr3_nt: TGTGCCAGCAGTGAAGGGGTAGCCCAATACAATGAGCAGTTCTTC
cdr3_aa: CASSEGVAQYNEQFF

v_call: TRBV29-1
d_call: TRBD1
clone_size: few
j_call: TRBJ2-7
cdr3_nt: TGCAGCGTTGAAGATCTAGGCAGGGGGAAGAACGAGCAGTACTTC
cdr3_aa: CSVEDLGRGKNEQYF

v_call: TRBV7-9
d_call: TRBD1
clone_size: -
j_call: TRBJ2-1
cdr3_nt: TGTGCCAGCAGCTTTCGAGGGGGCGAAGAGCAGTTCTTC
cdr3_aa: CASSFRGGEEQFF

v_call: TRBV10-3
d_call: -
clone_size: once
j_call: TRBJ1-1
cdr3_nt: TGTGCCATCAGAGCGACGGGAGACACTGAAGCTTTCTTT
cdr3_aa: CAIRATGDTEAFF

v_call: TRBV6-1
d_call: -
clone_size: -
j_call: TRBJ1-1
cdr3_nt: TGTGCCAGCAGTGAAGGGCCAGGGTCGAACACTGAAGCTTTCTTT
cdr3_aa: CASSEGPGSNTEAFF

v_call: TRBV6-6
d_call: -
clone_size: -
j_call: TRBJ1-1
cdr3_nt: TGTGCCATCAGGGGACTGATCAACACTGAAGCTTTCTTT
cdr3_aa: CAIRGLINTEAFF

v_call: TRBV4-2
d_call: TRBD2
clone_size: -
j_call: TRBJ2-3
cdr3_nt: TGTGCCAGCAGCCCCGAGACTAGCGGGAGCACAGATACGCAGTATTTT
cdr3_aa: CASSPETSGSTDTQYF